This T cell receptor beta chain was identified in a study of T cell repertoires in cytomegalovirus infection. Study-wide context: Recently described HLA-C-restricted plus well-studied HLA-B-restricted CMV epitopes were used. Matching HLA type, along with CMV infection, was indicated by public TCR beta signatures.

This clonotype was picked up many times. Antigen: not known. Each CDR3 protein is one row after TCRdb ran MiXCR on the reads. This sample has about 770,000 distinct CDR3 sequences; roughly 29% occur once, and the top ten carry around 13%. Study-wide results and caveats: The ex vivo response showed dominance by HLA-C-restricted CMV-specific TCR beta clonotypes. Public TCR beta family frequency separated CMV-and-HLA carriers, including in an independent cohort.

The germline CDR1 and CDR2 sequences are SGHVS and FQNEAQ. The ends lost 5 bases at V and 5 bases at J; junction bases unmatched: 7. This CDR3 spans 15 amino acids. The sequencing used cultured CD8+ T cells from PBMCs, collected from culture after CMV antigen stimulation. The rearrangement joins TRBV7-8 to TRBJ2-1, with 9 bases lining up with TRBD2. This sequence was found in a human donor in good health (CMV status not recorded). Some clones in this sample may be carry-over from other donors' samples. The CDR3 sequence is CASSHPSGGNNEQFF. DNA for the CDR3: TGTGCCAGCAGCCATCCCAGCGGGGGGAACAATGAGCAGTTCTTC.